The sequence of this T cell receptor (beta chain) was determined in a study of cytomegalovirus exposure and HLA in healthy donors. Across the study: Caucasian-associated ancestry cluster membership applied to about 83% of under 450 genotyped donors.

It was with 60 Vbeta and 13 Jbeta primers that the PCR ran. Clones were sequenced by immunoSEQ multiplex PCR, and TCRdb holds only the in-frame ones, with some missing. The sample holds over 100,000 clones. The V segment lost 1 base and the J segment 7 bases; nucleotides outside the gene matches: 8. CDR1 is SGHRS, CDR2 YFSETQ, per germline. The CDR3 is made up of 16 amino acids. The material sequenced was PBMCs. The receptor's source is a man between 18 and 29 years old in good health and CMV-seronegative. V gene TRBV5-1 combines with J gene TRBJ2-7; 13 bases are shared with TRBD2. CDR3 loop: CASSLWRGLAGVEQYF. The DNA of the CDR3 is TGCGCCAGCAGCTTGTGGCGTGGACTAGCGGGAGTTGAGCAGTACTTC.